These T cell receptor beta chains were read from a single sample in a study of blood T cell repertoires in COVID-19. The table came from immunoSEQ multiplex PCR; TCRdb's copy has only in-frame clones and leaves some out. Altogether 100,000 to 150,000 clones are present, about four fifths being singletons, with the ten largest covering roughly 15%. Input material: peripheral blood. The source is a woman aged 45-59 years with acute or convalescent COVID-19. The CDR3 runs from the conserved cysteine through the conserved F or W. D genes are given only for firm matches. Expanded clones are given a class, and other clones once, few, many or no size at all.

J: TRBJ1-2; D: TRBD1; V: TRBV6-5; size: NA; CDR3: CASREDRAYGYTF; DNA: TGTGCCAGCAGAGAGGACAGGGCCTATGGCTACACCTTC
J: TRBJ1-6; D: NA; V: TRBV20-1; size: NA; CDR3: CSASYDRRDSPLHF; DNA: TGCAGTGCTAGTTATGACCGTCGGGATTCACCCCTCCACTTT
J: TRBJ1-2; D: NA; V: TRBV25-1; size: NA; CDR3: CASSDPGGYTF; DNA: TGTGCCAGCAGTGACCCCGGGGGCTACACCTTC
J: TRBJ1-2; D: NA; V: TRBV19; size: once; CDR3: CASTPRRGGGYGYTF; DNA: TGTGCCAGTACCCCCCGCCGGGGGGGAGGCTATGGCTACACCTTC
J: TRBJ1-6; D: NA; V: TRBV4-1; size: few; CDR3: CASSQDGGLSPLHF; DNA: TGCGCCAGCAGCCAAGATGGGGGACTTTCACCCCTCCACTTT
J: TRBJ1-6; D: TRBD1; V: TRBV7-9; size: once; CDR3: CASSLGQGYNSPLHF; DNA: TGTGCCAGCAGCTTGGGACAGGGCTATAATTCACCCCTCCACTTT
J: TRBJ2-1; D: TRBD2; V: TRBV7-2; size: NA; CDR3: CASSLDPSGGPYNEQFF; DNA: TGTGCCAGCAGCTTAGATCCTAGCGGGGGGCCGTACAATGAGCAGTTCTTC
J: TRBJ2-1; D: NA; V: TRBV5-1; size: NA; CDR3: CASSFEGRGRSYNEQFF; DNA: TGCGCCAGCAGCTTTGAAGGCAGGGGAAGATCCTACAATGAGCAGTTCTTC
J: TRBJ1-2; D: NA; V: TRBV6-1; size: NA; CDR3: CASSEAGGIGYTF; DNA: TGTGCCAGCAGTGAAGCGGGGGGGATCGGCTACACCTTC
J: TRBJ1-2; D: NA; V: TRBV27; size: NA; CDR3: CASTDRTYGYTF; DNA: TGTGCCAGCACCGACAGGACCTATGGCTACACCTTC
J: TRBJ1-4; D: NA; V: TRBV3-1/TRBV3-2; size: NA; CDR3: CASSHQQGEHEKLFF; DNA: TGTGCCAGCAGCCATCAACAGGGTGAGCATGAAAAACTGTTTTTT
J: TRBJ1-1; D: NA; V: TRBV3-1/TRBV3-2; size: NA; CDR3: CASSQVTGSRSTEAFF; DNA: TGTGCCAGCAGCCAAGTAACAGGGTCTAGGAGCACTGAAGCTTTCTTT
J: TRBJ1-5; D: NA; V: TRBV18; size: NA; CDR3: CASSIQGSFQPQHF; DNA: TGTGCCAGCTCAATTCAGGGGAGCTTTCAGCCCCAGCATTTT
J: TRBJ2-1; D: NA; V: TRBV5-4; size: NA; CDR3: CASSKQGTNEQFF; DNA: TGTGCCAGCAGCAAACAGGGAACCAATGAGCAGTTCTTC
J: TRBJ2-6; D: NA; V: TRBV7-6; size: NA; CDR3: CASSLGGAGANVLTF; DNA: TGTGCCAGCAGCCTAGGGGGGGCTGGGGCCAACGTCCTGACTTTC
J: TRBJ2-2; D: TRBD2; V: TRBV19; size: once; CDR3: CASSMRRGTRELFF; DNA: TGTGCCAGTAGTATGAGGCGGGGGACGAGGGAGCTGTTTTTT
J: TRBJ2-3; D: TRBD2; V: TRBV2; size: NA; CDR3: CASSGGGFTDTQYF; DNA: TGTGCCAGCAGTGGCGGGGGTTTCACAGATACGCAGTATTTT